The clone carrying this T cell receptor (beta chain) appeared once. Its antigen is not identified. A junction end diverges from the germline sequence, so it may reflect a read error. With a J-beta primer mix and a sample-barcoded 5' primer, a second PCR ran roughly 7 to 11 cycles. One entry per CDR3 protein results from TCRdb running MiXCR on the 5' RACE reads. The table records around 1,000,000 distinct CDR3 sequences, under 40% of them present only once. This specimen belongs to a study of blood T cells in healthy people across ages. On the study more broadly: The template switching approach captured approximately one barcoded beta molecule for every two T cells.

The CDR3 sequence is 15 residues long. Germline loops: CDR1 SGHRS, CDR2 YFSETQ. Study outcomes and limitations: Strong correlation linked observed beta diversity and percent naive T cells. A greater number of naive CD4+ cells and higher diversity distinguished long-lived donors from aged donors. Per million T cells, TCR beta diversity dropped about linearly as age rose.

The chain is built from TRBV5-1 and TRBJ1-1; 7 nucleotides match TRBD1. Sequenced input: blood. This sequence was found in a man between 18 and 35 years old in good health. The CDR3 loop reads CAGSLDGQVNTEAFF. Here the CDR3 DNA reads TGCGCCGGCAGCTTGGACGGACAGGTGAACACTGAAGCTTTCTTT.